The subject of this entry is one T cell receptor beta chain. What it binds is not known. This CDR3 contains 13 residues. V shed 3 bases and J shed 5 bases, with 13 bases lying between them. Looked up from germline, CDR1 is GTSNPN and CDR2 is SVGIG (reference sequence). Sequencing used immunoSEQ multiplex PCR; TCRdb keeps in-frame clones, though not all of them. Here the sample spans 90,000 to 150,000 clones, around 87% being singletons. These data are taken from a study of T cell responses to AZD1222 COVID-19 vaccine. Broader study findings: White British donors predominated, females outnumbered males, and clonal diversity was possibly underestimated. Seropositive status at baseline applied to only five to seven AZD1222 recipients.

This TCR derives from an adult who received the AZD1222 COVID-19 vaccine. V gene TRBV30 combines with J gene TRBJ2-5; D gene ambiguous. The source was peripheral blood, collected 28 days after the second AZD1222 dose. The CDR3 loop reads CAWRSPGRETQYF. The CDR3 DNA is TGTGCCTGGAGGAGTCCGGGCAGGGAGACCCAGTACTTC. Full variable domain (outside the CDR3, taken from reference TRBV30 and TRBJ2-5): SQTIHQWPATLVQPVGSPLSLECTVEGTSNPNLYWYRQAAGRGLQLLFYSVGIGQISSEVPQNLSASRPQDRQFILSSKKLLLSDSGFYLCAWRSPGRETQYFGPGTRLLVL.